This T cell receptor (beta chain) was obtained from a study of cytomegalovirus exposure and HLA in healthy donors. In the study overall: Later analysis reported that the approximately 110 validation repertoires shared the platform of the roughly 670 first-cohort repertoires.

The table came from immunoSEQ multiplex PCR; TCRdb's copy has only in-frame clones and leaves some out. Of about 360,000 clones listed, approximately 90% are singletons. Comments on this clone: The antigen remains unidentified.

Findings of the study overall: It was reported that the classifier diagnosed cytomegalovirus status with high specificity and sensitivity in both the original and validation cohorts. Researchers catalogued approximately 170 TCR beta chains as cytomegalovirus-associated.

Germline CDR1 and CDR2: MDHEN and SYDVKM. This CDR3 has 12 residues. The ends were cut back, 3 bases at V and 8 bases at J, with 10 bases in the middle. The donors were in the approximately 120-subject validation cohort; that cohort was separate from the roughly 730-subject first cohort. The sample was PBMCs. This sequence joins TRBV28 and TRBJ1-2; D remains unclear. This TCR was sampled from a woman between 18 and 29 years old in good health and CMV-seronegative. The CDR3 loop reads CASSFGGGGYTF. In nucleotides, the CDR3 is TGTGCCAGCAGTTTTGGTGGAGGGGGCTACACCTTC.